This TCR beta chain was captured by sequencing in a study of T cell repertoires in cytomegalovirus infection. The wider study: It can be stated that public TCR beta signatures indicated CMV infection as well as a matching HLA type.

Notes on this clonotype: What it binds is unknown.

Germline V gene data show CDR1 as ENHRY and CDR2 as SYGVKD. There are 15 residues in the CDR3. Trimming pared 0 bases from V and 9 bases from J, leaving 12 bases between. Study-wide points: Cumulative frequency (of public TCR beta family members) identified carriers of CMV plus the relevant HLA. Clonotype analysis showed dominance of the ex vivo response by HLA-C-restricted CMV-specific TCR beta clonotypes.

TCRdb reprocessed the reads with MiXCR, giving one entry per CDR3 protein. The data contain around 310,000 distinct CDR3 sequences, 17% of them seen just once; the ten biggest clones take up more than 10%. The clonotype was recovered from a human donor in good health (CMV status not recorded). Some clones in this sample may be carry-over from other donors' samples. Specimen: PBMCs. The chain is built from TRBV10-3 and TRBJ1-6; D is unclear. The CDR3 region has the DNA TGTGCCATCAGTGAGTCGCGTGGCGGGCGTTCACCCCTCCACTTT. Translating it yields CAISESRGGRSPLHF.